What follows describes a single T cell receptor (beta chain). As yet, its antigen is unknown. The data belong to a study of T cells in localized non-small cell lung cancer. Germline V lookup: CDR1 MDHEN, CDR2 SYDVKM. The CDR3 contains 15 residues. V dropped 2 bases and J dropped 1; count of bases not matched to a gene: 3. Profiling relied on immunoSEQ multiplex PCR, and the TCRdb table lists in-frame clones only, not all of them. The table shows under 40,000 clones, with approximately 93% occurring only once. Overall study results and limits: For the top 100 tumor clones, a median about 50 also appeared in adjacent lung. Tumor samples were not multi-region, leaving intratumor heterogeneity unexcluded. Clonality peaked in uninvolved adjacent lung rather than tumor.

The gene calls are TRBV28 and TRBJ2-5; 8 bases are a match to TRBD2. The specimen was peripheral blood, collected before any cancer treatment. The sequence was obtained from a female donor older than 55 with stage I lung adenocarcinoma. CDR3 region: CASSLAGGLQETQYF. DNA of the CDR3: TGTGCCAGCAGTTTAGCGGGGGGCCTCCAAGAGACCCAGTACTTC.